The 18 T cell receptor beta chains presented below share a single source sample, sequenced in a study of neoadjuvant anti-PD-1 for oral cavity cancer. Specified time point: after neoadjuvant nivolumab, at surgical resection. Profiling relied on immunoSEQ multiplex PCR, and the TCRdb table lists in-frame clones only, not all of them. The table shows roughly 46,000 clones, with approximately 80% occurring only once. Source: PBMCs, taken after nivolumab (anti-PD-1) treatment. The receptor set was obtained from a person aged 35 to 85 with oral cavity squamous cell carcinoma.

This sequence joins TRBV2 and TRBJ2-7; no reliable D call. Germline CDR1 is SNHLY and CDR2 is FYNNEI. Trimming left V 2 bases short and J 1 base short, with 12 bases between. This CDR3 region has 15 residues. CDR3 region: CASSELATRSYEQYF. Here the CDR3 DNA reads TGTGCCAGCAGTGAATTGGCCACTCGATCCTACGAGCAGTACTTC.

V gene TRBV5-6 combines with J gene TRBJ2-2; D gene unclear. CDR1 is SGHDT and CDR2 is YYEEEE in the germline V gene. V gave up 2 bases and J gave up 6 bases, with 8 bases separating them. The CDR3 is 13 residues long. CDR3 residues: CASSFGVSGELFF. CDR3 DNA: TGTGCCAGCAGCTTTGGGGTTTCCGGGGAGCTGTTTTTT.

This clone was picked up a small number of times. This sequence joins TRBV27 and TRBJ1-2; TRBD1 agrees at 11 bases. The V gene end was trimmed by 8 bases and the J gene end by 5 bases; junction bases not matched to a gene: 10. The CDR3 loop spans 15 amino acids. CDR1 is MNHEY, CDR2 SMNVEV, per germline (reference sequence). Here the CDR3 reads CASVGLGQGAYGYTF. The CDR3 bases are TGTGCCAGCGTGGGCCTCGGACAGGGGGCGTATGGCTACACCTTC.

This clone was observed a few times. The same CDR3 arises from other DNA sequences in this sample as well. The chain links TRBV20-1 to TRBJ1-2; unclear D gene. Germline V gene sequence: CDR1 DFQATT, CDR2 SNEGSKA (reference sequence). V lost 5 bases to trimming and J lost 5 bases, with 6 bases between them. The CDR3 is 10 amino acids. CDR3 sequence (DNA): TGCAGTGCTTTTCAATATGGCTACACCTTC. Translation: CSAFQYGYTF.

This clone has just a few counts. The chain carries TRBV4-1 and TRBJ1-1; D remains unclear. CDR3 length: 14 residues. CDR1 and CDR2 from the germline V gene are MGHRA and YSYEKL. V dropped 0 bases and J dropped 6 bases, with 11 bases sitting between them. In nucleotides, the CDR3 is TGCGCCAGCAGCCAAGAAGATCGTTTTGCTGAAGCTTTCTTT. Translated, it gives CASSQEDRFAEAFF.

In DNA, the CDR3 is TGTGCCAGTACCATCGGGCCTCAGCCCCAGCATTTT. This encodes CASTIGPQPQHF. The chain links TRBV19 to TRBJ1-5; no reliable D call. Trimming stripped 7 bases from V and 6 bases from J, with 10 bases between. The CDR3 spans 12 residues. Germline assignment: CDR1 LNHDA and CDR2 SQIVND (reference sequence).

In DNA form, the CDR3 reads TGTGCCAGCAGCCGGGCGGGGCGGTATGGCGGGGAGAATACGCAGTATTTT. This encodes CASSRAGRYGGENTQYF. The rearrangement joins TRBV28 to TRBJ2-3; TRBD2 might be the D (6 bases). Germline CDR1 reads MDHEN; CDR2 reads SYDVKM. There are 17 residues in the CDR3. With 6 bases removed from V and 7 bases from J, the gap between germline ends came to 26 bases.

The count of this clone is one. The chain uses TRBV9 and TRBJ1-1; possibly TRBD1 for D (5 bases). The CDR3 consists of 14 residues. From germline, CDR1 is SGDLS and CDR2 YYNGEE. V lost 1 base to trimming and J lost 5 bases, with 12 bases between them. CDR3 sequence: CASSVWGEGTEAFF. As DNA, the CDR3 is TGTGCCAGCAGCGTATGGGGGGAGGGTACTGAAGCTTTCTTT.

The V call is TRBV19, the J call TRBJ2-4; 7 bases are shared with TRBD1. Germline trimming cut 6 bases from V and 6 bases from J; bases unmatched to any gene: 2. Looked up from germline, CDR1 is LNHDA and CDR2 is SQIVND (reference sequence). This CDR3 is 12 amino acids long. CDR3: CASREGANIQYF. The CDR3 region has the DNA TGTGCCAGTAGAGAGGGGGCAAACATTCAGTACTTC.

Only one count was recorded for this clone. The rearrangement joins TRBV6-1 to TRBJ1-1; D might be TRBD1 (5 bases). Per germline, CDR1 MNHNS and CDR2 SASEGT. Trimming took off 8 bases at V and 5 bases at J, with 12 bases between the two ends. The CDR3 is made up of 12 amino acids. The CDR3 coding sequence is TGTGCCAGCCTCGAGGGGAGGACTGAAGCTTTCTTT. It yields the protein CASLEGRTEAFF.

This clone was observed a few times. The genes are TRBV19 and TRBJ1-1, with D tentatively TRBD1 (6 bases). Germline V CDR1 and CDR2: LNHDA, SQIVND (reference sequence). This CDR3 spans 14 amino acids. Between the trimmed V and J ends, which lost 5 bases and 1 base, there was a span of 11 bases. In nucleotides, the CDR3 is TGTGCCAGTAGTGTTGGGGGGCCGAACACTGAAGCTTTCTTT. Amino acids: CASSVGGPNTEAFF. The complete variable domain, with remaining parts taken from reference TRBV19 and TRBJ1-1, reads DGGITQSPKYLFRKEGQNVTLSCEQNLNHDAMYWYRQDPGQGLRLIYYSQIVNDFQKGDIAEGYSVSREKKESFPLTVTSAQKNPTAFYLCASSVGGPNTEAFFGQGTRLTVV.

V usage is TRBV28 and J usage is TRBJ2-7; 9 bases match TRBD1. The CDR3 spans 16 residues. CDR1 and CDR2 from the germline V gene are MDHEN and SYDVKM. J gave up 9 bases and V 1 base, and 13 bases lay outside the gene matches. The CDR3 is CASSLLGHRTGVRQYF. In DNA, the CDR3 is TGTGCCAGCAGTTTATTGGGTCACAGGACAGGGGTTAGGCAGTACTTC. Combining the CDR3 with reference TRBV28 and TRBJ2-7 gives the whole variable domain DVKVTQSSRYLVKRTGEKVFLECVQDMDHENMFWYRQDPGLGLRLIYFSYDVKMKEKGDIPEGYSVSREKKERFSLILESASTNQTSMYLCASSLLGHRTGVRQYFGPGTRLTVT.

The rearrangement joins TRBV4-1 to TRBJ2-7, with 8 bases fitting TRBD2. The CDR3 runs 15 residues. V lost 0 bases and J lost 7; bases outside the gene matches: 8. Germline lookup yields CDR1 MGHRA and CDR2 YSYEKL. The CDR3 nucleotides are TGCGCCAGCAGCCAAGATACGGGGGGGGCGAGGGAGCAGTACTTC. Translated, it gives CASSQDTGGAREQYF.

The rearrangement uses TRBV27 and TRBJ1-4, with TRBD1 identical over 7 bases. With 7 bases clipped from V and 5 bases from J, the junction kept 4 bases outside the gene matches. The CDR3 loop spans 13 amino acids. The germline V gene has CDR1 MNHEY and CDR2 SMNVEV (reference sequence). CDR3 coding DNA: TGTGCCAGCACAGACAGGGCCAATGAAAAACTGTTTTTT. Residues: CASTDRANEKLFF.

CDR3 loop: CASMGLFNEKLFF. CDR3 nucleotides: TGTGCCAGCATGGGACTCTTCAATGAAAAACTGTTTTTT. V is TRBV2 and J is TRBJ1-4; D perhaps matches TRBD1 (5 bases). Germline V gene sequence: CDR1 SNHLY, CDR2 FYNNEI. Trimming removed 7 bases at V and 5 bases at J, with 11 bases between. This CDR3 spans 13 amino acids.

Here the CDR3 DNA reads TGTGCCAGCAGCTTATCCCCCCTAGCGGGAGATGAGCAGTTCTTC. Its translation is CASSLSPLAGDEQFF. V and J are TRBV7-3 and TRBJ2-1; 10 nucleotides line up with TRBD2. Unmatched junction bases numbered 6, after V lost 2 bases and J lost 8 bases. Per germline, CDR1 SGHTA and CDR2 FQGTGA. The CDR3 is made up of 15 amino acids. Full variable domain (rest looked up from reference TRBV7-3 and TRBJ2-1): GAGVSQTPSNKVTEKGKYVELRCDPISGHTALYWYRQSLGQGPEFLIYFQGTGAADDSGLPNDRFFAVRPEGSVSTLKIQRTERGDSAVYLCASSLSPLAGDEQFFGPGTRLTVL.

The V and J genes are TRBV5-4 and TRBJ1-1; no reliable D call. The CDR3 is made up of 13 amino acids. Germline V lookup: CDR1 SGHNT, CDR2 YYREEE (reference sequence). The V end was cut by 0 bases, the J end by 8 bases, with 11 bases between. CDR3 sequence (DNA): TGTGCCAGCAGCTTGGATAGGGTAGGCGAAGCTTTCTTT. This gives the protein CASSLDRVGEAFF.

Only a few counts were recorded for this clone. V and J are TRBV19 and TRBJ2-1; 12 bases agree with TRBD2. CDR3 length equals 20 residues. The trim removed 7 bases at V and 9 bases at J, leaving 25 bases unmatched. Per germline, CDR1 LNHDA and CDR2 SQIVND (reference sequence). The CDR3 sequence is CASTHWGVPRTSGIGSEQFF. The CDR3 nucleotides read TGTGCCAGTACCCACTGGGGGGTGCCCCGGACTAGCGGGATCGGGAGTGAGCAGTTCTTC. The whole variable domain, filled in from reference TRBV19 and TRBJ2-1, reads DGGITQSPKYLFRKEGQNVTLSCEQNLNHDAMYWYRQDPGQGLRLIYYSQIVNDFQKGDIAEGYSVSREKKESFPLTVTSAQKNPTAFYLCASTHWGVPRTSGIGSEQFFGPGTRLTVL.